The 24 T cell receptor beta chains presented below share a single source sample, sequenced in a study of cytomegalovirus exposure and HLA in healthy donors. A multiplex PCR was run with 60 Vbeta primers and 13 Jbeta primers. The table came from immunoSEQ multiplex PCR; TCRdb's copy has only in-frame clones and leaves some out. There are under 200,000 clones in the sample; roughly 85% occur only once, and 4.4% lies in the top ten. The specimen sequenced was PBMCs. These receptors were taken from a woman under 40 in good health and CMV-seropositive.

The J gene is TRBJ2-5, the V gene TRBV4-2, with a tentative D call TRBD2 (6 bases). CDR1 and CDR2 from the germline V gene are LGHNA and YNFKEQ. The CDR3 has 13 amino acids. V was trimmed by 6 bases and J by 1 base, leaving 9 bases between them. CDR3 loop: CASRWGGQETQYF. The CDR3 nucleotides are TGTGCCAGCAGATGGGGAGGCCAAGAGACCCAGTACTTC.

V gene TRBV23-1 combines with J gene TRBJ2-1, with 7 nucleotides matching TRBD1. TRBV23-1 is recorded as an ORF, its role being uncertain. The CDR3 contains 15 residues. J lost 4 bases, V lost 3 bases, and 6 bases had no gene match. CDR3 DNA: TGCGCCAGCAGTCACGTGTGCAGGGGGTACAATGAGCAGTTCTTC. As protein: CASSHVCRGYNEQFF.

This clone occurred many times. The chain links TRBV27 to TRBJ2-7; D not resolved. The CDR3 is 14 residues long. Per germline, CDR1 MNHEY and CDR2 SMNVEV (reference sequence). Deletions cut 4 bases from V and 2 bases from J, with 12 bases between. The CDR3 spells CASSWAIETYEQYF. In DNA form, the CDR3 reads TGTGCCAGCAGTTGGGCTATAGAAACCTACGAGCAGTACTTC.

The chain has TRBV5-1 and TRBJ2-5, with D maybe TRBD2 (7 bases). The CDR3 is 15 amino acids. Trimming removed 10 bases at V and 0 bases at J, with 19 bases between. Germline-derived CDR1 and CDR2 are SGHRS and YFSETQ. The CDR3 DNA sequence: TGCGCCTGCAACCGGGGAGGGGGTAACCAAGAGACCCAGTACTTC. Translating gives CACNRGGGNQETQYF.

The chain uses TRBV5-5 and TRBJ2-1; possible D gene TRBD1, 7 bases. The CDR3 has 12 amino acids. The V end was cut by 4 bases, the J end by 10 bases, with 12 bases between. Per the germline V gene, CDR1 is SGHKS and CDR2 is YYEKEE (reference sequence). In DNA form, the CDR3 reads TGTGCCAGCAGCCCTTCAGGGGGGGAGCAGTTCTTC. Translating it yields CASSPSGGEQFF.

CDR3 sequence (DNA): TGCGCCAGCAGCCAACGAGCGGGGGTGAACACCGGGGAGCTGTTTTTT. Amino acid sequence: CASSQRAGVNTGELFF. The chain carries TRBV4-3 and TRBJ2-2, with TRBD2 matching 8 bases. The CDR3 contains 16 residues. V was clipped by 2 bases and J by 1 base; unmatched bases: 3. CDR1 LGHNA and CDR2 YSLEER come from the germline V gene.

The chain recombines TRBV6-1 with TRBJ1-5, with 10 bases fitting TRBD1. J gave up 6 bases and V 3 bases, and 14 bases lay outside the gene matches. Germline V lookup: CDR1 MNHNS, CDR2 SASEGT. The CDR3 is made up of 18 amino acids. In DNA, the CDR3 is TGTGCCAGCAGTGAGCCCCCCGGGACAGGGGTTTTTATTCAGCCCCAGCATTTT. Translated: CASSEPPGTGVFIQPQHF.

The chain uses TRBV9 and TRBJ2-1; 12 bases align to TRBD2. CDR3 length: 15 amino acids. Germline V gives CDR1 SGDLS, CDR2 YYNGEE. The V gene end was trimmed by 2 bases and the J gene end by 5 bases; junction bases not matched to a gene: 2. Written as DNA, the CDR3 is TGTGCCAGCAGCGTCAGGACTAGCGGGGACAATGAGCAGTTCTTC. It encodes CASSVRTSGDNEQFF.

A few counts support this clone. The V gene is TRBV6-5, the J gene TRBJ1-3; possible D gene TRBD1, 5 bases. Germline CDR1 reads MNHEY; CDR2 reads SVGAGI. V lost 2 bases to trimming and J lost 3 bases, with 11 bases between them. This CDR3 comprises 15 residues. The CDR3 protein is CASSYTGEVGNTIYF. As DNA, the CDR3 is TGTGCCAGCAGTTACACGGGGGAGGTTGGAAACACCATATATTTT.

V is TRBV27 and J is TRBJ2-1; 11 bases fit TRBD2. V was pared by 10 bases and J by 9 bases, with 14 bases of the junction left unmatched. The CDR3 spans 15 residues. Germline CDR1 reads MNHEY; CDR2 reads SMNVEV (reference sequence). CDR3 DNA: TGTGCCACCGCCCCGGCTAGCGGGAGGTACGGTGAGCAGTTCTTC. Its translation is CATAPASGRYGEQFF.

This clone has a handful of counts. Within the sample, other DNA sequences also encode this same CDR3. This chain links TRBV11-2 with TRBJ2-7; 9 bases fit TRBD1. With 3 bases clipped from V and 5 bases from J, the junction kept 8 bases outside the gene matches. The CDR3 sequence is 15 residues long. The germline V gene has CDR1 SGHAT and CDR2 FQNNGV. The CDR3 DNA is TGTGCCAGCAGCTTTTTACAGGGGGCTGGGAACGAGCAGTACTTC. Protein product: CASSFLQGAGNEQYF.

V is TRBV7-2 and J is TRBJ2-3; 10 nucleotides line up with TRBD2. The V and J ends lost 7 bases and 6 bases, in that order; junction bases with no gene match: 7. CDR3 length equals 14 residues. CDR1 and CDR2 (germline): SGHTA, FQGNSA. This CDR3 is CASTLSGGLDTQYF. In nucleotides, the CDR3 is TGTGCCAGCACGCTTAGCGGGGGGCTGGATACGCAGTATTTT. Complete variable domain (other parts from reference TRBV7-2 and TRBJ2-3): GAGVSQSPSNKVTEKGKDVELRCDPISGHTALYWYRQSLGQGLEFLIYFQGNSAPDKSGLPSDRFSAERTGGSVSTLTIQRTQQEDSAVYLCASTLSGGLDTQYFGPGTRLTVL.

This chain uses TRBV18 with TRBJ1-6; D perhaps matches TRBD1 (6 bases). The V end was cut by 3 bases, the J end by 7 bases, with 13 bases between. CDR1 is KGHSH and CDR2 is LQKENI in the germline V gene. The CDR3 is 15 amino acids. DNA for the CDR3: TGTGCCAGCTCACCTACGACAGGAGCCAATTCACCCCTCCACTTT. This gives the protein CASSPTTGANSPLHF.

This clone was seen many times. For the CDR3, the DNA is TGTGCCAGCAGCGTGGCAGGGCTCGCAGGTACGCAGTATTTT. Residues: CASSVAGLAGTQYF. V gene TRBV5-6 combines with J gene TRBJ2-3; weak D call: TRBD1 (5 bases). The CDR3 has 14 amino acids. Trimming removed 4 bases from V and 8 bases from J, with 17 bases in between. Germline assignment: CDR1 SGHDT and CDR2 YYEEEE.

This chain joins TRBV25-1 and TRBJ1-3; 7 bases are shared with TRBD1. This CDR3 spans 16 amino acids. The V gene's germline CDR1 is MGHDK and CDR2 SYGVNS. J lost 2 bases, V lost 3 bases, and 7 bases had no gene match. The CDR3 here is CASSDSQGIAGNTIYF. CDR3 DNA: TGTGCCAGCAGTGATTCACAGGGGATCGCTGGAAACACCATATATTTT. Filled out from reference TRBV25-1 and TRBJ1-3, the complete variable domain reads EADIYQTPRYLVIGTGKKITLECSQTMGHDKMYWYQQDPGMELHLIHYSYGVNSTEKGDLSSESTVSRIRTEHFPLTLESARPSHTSQYLCASSDSQGIAGNTIYFGEGSWLTVV.

The chain is built from TRBV19 and TRBJ2-7; 8 nucleotides line up with TRBD1. Germline CDR1 and CDR2: LNHDA and SQIVND (reference sequence). J gave up 1 base and V 3 bases, and 8 bases lay outside the gene matches. CDR3 length: 16 amino acids. In nucleotides, the CDR3 is TGTGCCAGTAGTATCAATGGCAGGGGGCTATCCTACGAGCAGTACTTC. Protein product: CASSINGRGLSYEQYF.

CDR3 DNA: TGTGCCAGTAGTTATAACAGGGATACGCAGTATTTT. This gives the protein CASSYNRDTQYF. This sequence joins TRBV19 and TRBJ2-3; tentative D call: TRBD1 (5 bases). This CDR3 contains 12 residues. With 5 bases removed from V and 6 bases from J, the gap between germline ends came to 9 bases. Per germline, CDR1 LNHDA and CDR2 SQIVND (reference sequence).

This clone turned up a few times. The chain links TRBV5-1 to TRBJ2-1; tentative D call: TRBD1 (6 bases). Deletions cut 5 bases from V and 9 bases from J, with 21 bases between. Looked up from germline, CDR1 is SGHRS and CDR2 is YFSETQ. The CDR3 runs to 15 residues. DNA for the CDR3: TGCGCCAGCAGGAGGAGTGGGGGCCTTCAGGGTGAGCAGTTCTTC. Its protein product is CASRRSGGLQGEQFF.

The chain recombines TRBV4-3 with TRBJ2-2, with TRBD2 matching 11 bases. J lost 7 bases, V lost 3 bases, and 7 bases had no gene match. The V gene's germline CDR1 is LGHNA and CDR2 YSLEER. The CDR3 runs 16 residues. The CDR3 sequence is CASSHRSGRADGELFF. The CDR3 bases are TGCGCCAGCAGCCATCGTAGCGGGAGGGCCGACGGGGAGCTGTTTTTT.

V and J are TRBV7-2 and TRBJ1-1; TRBD1 matches 9 bases. The V segment lost 1 base and the J segment 10 bases; nucleotides outside the gene matches: 10. From germline, CDR1 is SGHTA and CDR2 FQGNSA. CDR3 length equals 15 residues. DNA for the CDR3: TGTGCCAGCAGCTTAGGGTTTGACAGGGGGTGGGCAGCTTTCTTT. This gives the protein CASSLGFDRGWAAFF.

For the CDR3, the DNA is TGCGCCAGCAGCCAAGGCAGGAGGACAGAGTTTTCCTACGAGCAGTACTTC. Its translation: CASSQGRRTEFSYEQYF. J is TRBJ2-7 and V is TRBV4-3; tentative D call: TRBD1 (6 bases). Per germline, CDR1 LGHNA and CDR2 YSLEER. This CDR3 region has 17 residues. Trimming cost V 1 base and J 1 base, with 17 bases left between them.

This chain links TRBV7-2 with TRBJ1-3, with 8 bases fitting TRBD1. The CDR3 runs 14 residues. V lost 6 bases and J lost 5; bases outside the gene matches: 6. Germline lookup yields CDR1 SGHTA and CDR2 FQGNSA. The CDR3 sequence is CASRPTGGRNTIYF. The CDR3 DNA sequence: TGTGCCAGCAGACCAACAGGGGGACGAAACACCATATATTTT.

The chain recombines TRBV4-2 with TRBJ1-2; 8 bases align to TRBD1. After removal of 4 bases from V and 4 bases from J, the junction contained 5 bases not matched to a gene. The CDR3 is made up of 14 amino acids. In germline, CDR1 is LGHNA, CDR2 YNFKEQ. The CDR3 protein is CASSPPGQVYGYTF. CDR3 sequence (DNA): TGTGCCAGCAGCCCCCCGGGACAGGTCTATGGCTACACCTTC.

V is TRBV6-4 and J is TRBJ2-1; 10 positions agree with TRBD1. Looked up from germline, CDR1 is MRHNA and CDR2 is SNTAGT. This CDR3 is built from 15 residues. V was clipped by 0 bases and J by 7 bases; unmatched bases: 3. The CDR3 bases are TGTGCCAGCAGTGACTCGGGACAGGGGTTGAATGAGCAGTTCTTC. Its translation is CASSDSGQGLNEQFF.